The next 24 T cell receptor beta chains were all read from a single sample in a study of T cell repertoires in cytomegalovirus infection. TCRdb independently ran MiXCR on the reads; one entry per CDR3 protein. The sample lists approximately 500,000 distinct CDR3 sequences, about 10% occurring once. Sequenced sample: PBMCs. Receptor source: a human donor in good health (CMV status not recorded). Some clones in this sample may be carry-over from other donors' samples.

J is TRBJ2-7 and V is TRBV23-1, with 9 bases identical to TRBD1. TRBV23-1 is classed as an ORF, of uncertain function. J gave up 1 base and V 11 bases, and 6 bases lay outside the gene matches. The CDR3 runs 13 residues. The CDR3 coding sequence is TGCGCCCGCCCGGACAGGGGATCCTACGAGCAGTACTTC. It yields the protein CARPDRGSYEQYF.

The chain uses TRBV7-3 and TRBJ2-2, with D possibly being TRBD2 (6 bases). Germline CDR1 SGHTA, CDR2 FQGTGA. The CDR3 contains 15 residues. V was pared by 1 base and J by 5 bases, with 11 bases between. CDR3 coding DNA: TGTGCCAGCAGCTTAAATAGCCGGGAGACCGGGGAGCTGTTTTTT. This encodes CASSLNSRETGELFF.

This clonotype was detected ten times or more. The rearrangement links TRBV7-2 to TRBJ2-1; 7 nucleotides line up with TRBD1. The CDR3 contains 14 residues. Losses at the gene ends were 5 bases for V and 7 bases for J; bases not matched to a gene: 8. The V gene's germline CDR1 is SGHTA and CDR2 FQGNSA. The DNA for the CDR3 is TGTGCCAGCAGCCCGGGACAGATAAGGAATGAGCAGTTCTTC. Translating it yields CASSPGQIRNEQFF. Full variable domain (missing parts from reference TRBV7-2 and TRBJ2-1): GAGVSQSPSNKVTEKGKDVELRCDPISGHTALYWYRQSLGQGLEFLIYFQGNSAPDKSGLPSDRFSAERTGGSVSTLTIQRTQQEDSAVYLCASSPGQIRNEQFFGPGTRLTVL.

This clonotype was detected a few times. CDR3 DNA sequence: TGTGCCAGCAGCTCCCAAAAGAGTGAGCAGTTCTTC. It yields the protein CASSSQKSEQFF. The chain recombines TRBV7-9 with TRBJ2-1; D not resolved. Between the trimmed V and J ends, which lost 4 bases and 9 bases, there was a span of 10 bases. This CDR3 region has 12 residues. Germline values: CDR1 SEHNR, CDR2 FQNEAQ (reference sequence).

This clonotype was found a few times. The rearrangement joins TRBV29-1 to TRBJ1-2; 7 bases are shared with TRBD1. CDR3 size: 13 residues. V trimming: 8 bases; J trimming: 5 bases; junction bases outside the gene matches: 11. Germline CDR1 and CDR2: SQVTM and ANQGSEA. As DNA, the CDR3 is TGCAGCACCGACAGGGAAGGGGATTATGGCTACACCTTC. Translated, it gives CSTDREGDYGYTF.

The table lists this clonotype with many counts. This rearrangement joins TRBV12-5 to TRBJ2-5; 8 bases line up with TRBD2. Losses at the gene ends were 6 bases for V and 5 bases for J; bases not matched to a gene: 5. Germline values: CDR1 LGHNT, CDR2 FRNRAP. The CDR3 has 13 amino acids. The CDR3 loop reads CASGRGGEETQYF. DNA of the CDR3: TGTGCTAGTGGCCGGGGGGGTGAGGAGACCCAGTACTTC. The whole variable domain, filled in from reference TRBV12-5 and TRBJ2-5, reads DARVTQTPRHKVTEMGQEVTMRCQPILGHNTVFWYRQTMMQGLELLAYFRNRAPLDDSGMPKDRFSAEMPDATLATLKIQPSEPRDSAVYFCASGRGGEETQYFGPGTRLLVL.

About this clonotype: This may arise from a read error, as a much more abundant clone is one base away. CDR3 DNA: TGTGCCAACAGTGAAGCCACATTCCAAGAGACCCAGTACTTC. As protein: CANSEATFQETQYF. This chain connects TRBV2 to TRBJ2-5; no definite D call. This CDR3 has 14 residues. Germline CDR1 is SNHLY and CDR2 is FYNNEI.

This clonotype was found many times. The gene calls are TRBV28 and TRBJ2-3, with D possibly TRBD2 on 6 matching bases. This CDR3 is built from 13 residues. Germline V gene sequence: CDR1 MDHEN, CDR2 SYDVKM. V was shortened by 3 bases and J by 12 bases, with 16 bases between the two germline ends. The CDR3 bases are TGTGCCAGCAGTTTGGGGTTTCTAGCGCGTCAGTATTTT. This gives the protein CASSLGFLARQYF.

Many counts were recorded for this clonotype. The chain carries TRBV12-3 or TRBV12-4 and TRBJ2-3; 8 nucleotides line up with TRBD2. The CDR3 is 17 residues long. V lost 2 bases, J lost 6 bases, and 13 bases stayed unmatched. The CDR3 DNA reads TGTGCCAGCAGTTTAACTCTTCCTAGCGGGTATCAGGATACGCAGTATTTT. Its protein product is CASSLTLPSGYQDTQYF.

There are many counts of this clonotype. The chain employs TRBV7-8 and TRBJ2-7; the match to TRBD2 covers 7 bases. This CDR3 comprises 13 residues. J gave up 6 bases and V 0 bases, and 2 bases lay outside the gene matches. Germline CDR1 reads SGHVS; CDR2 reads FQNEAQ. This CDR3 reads CASSLASGGEQYF. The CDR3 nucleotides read TGTGCCAGCAGCTTAGCTTCGGGGGGCGAGCAGTACTTC.

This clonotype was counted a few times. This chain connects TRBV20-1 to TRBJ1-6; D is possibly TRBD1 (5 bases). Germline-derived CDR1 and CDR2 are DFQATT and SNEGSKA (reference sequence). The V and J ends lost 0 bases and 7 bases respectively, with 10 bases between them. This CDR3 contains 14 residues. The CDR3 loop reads CSARDLGRNSPLHF. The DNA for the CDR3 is TGCAGTGCTAGAGATCTGGGGCGGAATTCACCCCTCCACTTT.

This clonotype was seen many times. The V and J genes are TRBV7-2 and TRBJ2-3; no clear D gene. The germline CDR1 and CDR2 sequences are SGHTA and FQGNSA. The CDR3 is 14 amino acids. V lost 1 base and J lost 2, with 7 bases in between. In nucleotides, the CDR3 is TGTGCCAGCAGCTTAGATTCGTACACAGATACGCAGTATTTT. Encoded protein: CASSLDSYTDTQYF. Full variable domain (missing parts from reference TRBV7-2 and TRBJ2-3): GAGVSQSPSNKVTEKGKDVELRCDPISGHTALYWYRQSLGQGLEFLIYFQGNSAPDKSGLPSDRFSAERTGGSVSTLTIQRTQQEDSAVYLCASSLDSYTDTQYFGPGTRLTVL.

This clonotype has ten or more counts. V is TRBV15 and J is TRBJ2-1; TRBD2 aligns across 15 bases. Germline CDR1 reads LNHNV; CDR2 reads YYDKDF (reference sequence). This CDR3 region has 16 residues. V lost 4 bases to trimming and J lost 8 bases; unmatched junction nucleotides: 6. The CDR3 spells CATSTGLAGGRYEQFF. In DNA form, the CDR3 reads TGTGCCACCAGCACGGGACTAGCGGGAGGAAGATATGAGCAGTTCTTC.

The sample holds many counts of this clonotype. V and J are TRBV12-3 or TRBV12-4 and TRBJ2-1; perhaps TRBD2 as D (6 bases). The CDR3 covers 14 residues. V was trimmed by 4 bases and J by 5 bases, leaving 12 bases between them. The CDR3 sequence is CASSYGRGNNEQFF. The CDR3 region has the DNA TGTGCCAGCAGTTACGGCCGGGGGAACAATGAGCAGTTCTTC.

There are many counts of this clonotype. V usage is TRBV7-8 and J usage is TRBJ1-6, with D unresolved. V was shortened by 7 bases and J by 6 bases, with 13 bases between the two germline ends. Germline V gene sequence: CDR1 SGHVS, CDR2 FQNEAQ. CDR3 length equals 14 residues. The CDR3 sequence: CASIKGVGNSPLHF. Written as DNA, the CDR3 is TGTGCCAGCATTAAGGGAGTGGGTAATTCACCCCTCCACTTT.

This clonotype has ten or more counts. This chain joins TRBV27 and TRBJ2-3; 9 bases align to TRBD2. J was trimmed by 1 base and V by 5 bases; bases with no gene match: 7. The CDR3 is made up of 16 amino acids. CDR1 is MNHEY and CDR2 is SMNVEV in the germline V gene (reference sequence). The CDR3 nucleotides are TGTGCCAGCAGTCCGCGGGGGGGCCGGGGCACAGATACGCAGTATTTT. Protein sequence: CASSPRGGRGTDTQYF.

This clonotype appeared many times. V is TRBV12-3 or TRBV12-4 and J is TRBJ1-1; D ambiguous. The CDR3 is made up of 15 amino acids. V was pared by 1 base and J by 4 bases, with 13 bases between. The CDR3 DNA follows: TGTGCCAGCAGTTTAGGCTCCGGGAGAAGCACTGAAGCTTTCTTT. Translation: CASSLGSGRSTEAFF.

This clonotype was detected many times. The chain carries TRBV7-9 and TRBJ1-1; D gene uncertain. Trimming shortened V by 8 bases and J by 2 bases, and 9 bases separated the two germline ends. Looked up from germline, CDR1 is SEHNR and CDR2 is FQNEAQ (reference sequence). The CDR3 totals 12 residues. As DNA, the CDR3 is TGTGCCAGCGGGGAGGGAAACACTGAAGCTTTCTTT. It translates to CASGEGNTEAFF. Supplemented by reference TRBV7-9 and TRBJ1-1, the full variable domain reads DTGVSQNPRHKITKRGQNVTFRCDPISEHNRLYWYRQTLGQGPEFLTYFQNEAQLEKSRLLSDRFSAERPKGSFSTLEIQRTEQGDSAMYLCASGEGNTEAFFGQGTRLTVV.

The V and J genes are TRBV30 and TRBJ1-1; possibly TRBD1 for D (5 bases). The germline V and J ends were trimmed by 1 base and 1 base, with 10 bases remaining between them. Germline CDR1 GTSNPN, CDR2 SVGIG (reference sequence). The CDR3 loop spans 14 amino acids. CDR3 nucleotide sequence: TGTGCCTGGAGTGGAGGGACGGCGAACACTGAAGCTTTCTTT. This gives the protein CAWSGGTANTEAFF.

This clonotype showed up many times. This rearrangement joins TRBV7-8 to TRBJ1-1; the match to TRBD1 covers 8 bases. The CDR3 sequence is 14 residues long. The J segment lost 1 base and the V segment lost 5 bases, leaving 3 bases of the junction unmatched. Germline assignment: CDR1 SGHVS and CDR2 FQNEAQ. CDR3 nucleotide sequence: TGTGCCAGCAGCCTCGACAGGGGGAACACTGAAGCTTTCTTT. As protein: CASSLDRGNTEAFF.

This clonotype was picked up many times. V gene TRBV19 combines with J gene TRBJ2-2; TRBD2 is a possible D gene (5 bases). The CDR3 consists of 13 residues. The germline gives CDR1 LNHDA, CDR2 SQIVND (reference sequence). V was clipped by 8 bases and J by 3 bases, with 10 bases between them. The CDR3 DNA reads TGTGCCAGTTGGGGAGTCTACACCGGGGAGCTGTTTTTT. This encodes CASWGVYTGELFF.

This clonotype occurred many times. The CDR3 reads CASSPQDRGTEAFF. As DNA, the CDR3 is TGCGCCAGCAGCCCACAGGACAGGGGCACTGAAGCTTTCTTT. The chain has TRBV5-1 and TRBJ1-1; 9 bases map to TRBD1. The J segment lost 4 bases and the V segment lost 4 bases, leaving 5 bases of the junction unmatched. This CDR3 spans 14 amino acids. CDR1 is SGHRS and CDR2 is YFSETQ in the germline V gene. The full variable domain, in which reference TRBV5-1 and TRBJ1-1 provide the parts outside the CDR3, is KAGVTQTPRYLIKTRGQQVTLSCSPISGHRSVSWYQQTPGQGLQFLFEYFSETQRNKGNFPGRFSGRQFSNSRSEMNVSTLELGDSALYLCASSPQDRGTEAFFGQGTRLTVV.

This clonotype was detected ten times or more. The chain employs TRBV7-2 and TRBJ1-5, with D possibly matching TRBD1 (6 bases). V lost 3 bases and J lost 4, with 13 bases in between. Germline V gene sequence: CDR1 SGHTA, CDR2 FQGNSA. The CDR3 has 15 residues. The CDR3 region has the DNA TGTGCCAGCAGCTTGGGGGGGCTTATAAATCAGCCCCAGCATTTT. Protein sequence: CASSLGGLINQPQHF. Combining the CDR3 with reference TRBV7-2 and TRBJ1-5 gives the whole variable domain GAGVSQSPSNKVTEKGKDVELRCDPISGHTALYWYRQSLGQGLEFLIYFQGNSAPDKSGLPSDRFSAERTGGSVSTLTIQRTQQEDSAVYLCASSLGGLINQPQHFGDGTRLSIL.

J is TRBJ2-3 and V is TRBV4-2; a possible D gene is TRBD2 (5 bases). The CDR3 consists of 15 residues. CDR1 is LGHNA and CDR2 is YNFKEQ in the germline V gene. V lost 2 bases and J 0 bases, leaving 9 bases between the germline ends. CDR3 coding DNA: TGTGCCAGCAGCCAACAAGCGGAGAGCACAGATACGCAGTATTTT. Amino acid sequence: CASSQQAESTDTQYF.